The 25 T cell receptor beta chains in this list originate from one sample, sequenced in a study of identical twins. TCRdb passed the 5' RACE reads through MiXCR, listing each CDR3 protein once. The sample consists of under 300,000 distinct CDR3 sequences, around 15% of them appearing once. Specimen: memory (CD45RO+) T cells sorted from blood. These receptors all come from a woman in her late teens or twenties in good health.

V gene TRBV12-5 combines with J gene TRBJ2-4; D is possibly TRBD1 (7 bases). Germline CDR1 and CDR2: LGHNT and FRNRAP. This CDR3 has 17 residues. V lost 0 bases and J 7 bases, leaving 19 bases between the germline ends. The CDR3 is CASGLVLGGSRGNIQYF. CDR3 coding DNA: TGTGCTAGTGGTTTGGTACTCGGAGGGTCCAGGGGGAACATTCAGTACTTC.

The V and J genes are TRBV4-1 and TRBJ2-2; weak D call: TRBD2 (6 bases). Germline CDR1 and CDR2: MGHRA and YSYEKL. V was cut by 6 bases and J by 2 bases, with 16 bases left in between. This CDR3 is 16 amino acids long. Here the CDR3 reads CASREWASDNTGELFF. In DNA form, the CDR3 reads TGCGCCAGCAGAGAGTGGGCTAGCGACAACACCGGGGAGCTGTTTTTT.

This clonotype was seen more than once but under ten times. This rearrangement joins TRBV5-4 to TRBJ2-1, with no clear D. From germline, CDR1 is SGHNT and CDR2 YYREEE (reference sequence). The V end was cut by 2 bases, the J end by 5 bases, with 11 bases between. This CDR3 has 14 amino acids. CDR3 coding DNA: TGTGCCAGCAGCTTTGAGTGGCTGGACAATGAGCAGTTCTTC. Residues: CASSFEWLDNEQFF.

This clonotype was observed a handful of times. The genes are TRBV11-3 and TRBJ1-1; no clear D gene. CDR1 SGHNT and CDR2 YENEEA come from the germline V gene. The CDR3 is made up of 12 amino acids. The ends were cut back, 6 bases at V and 3 bases at J, with 8 bases in the middle. The CDR3 reads CASRKRDTEAFF. CDR3 DNA sequence: TGTGCCAGCAGGAAAAGGGACACTGAAGCTTTCTTT.

The rearrangement joins TRBV7-6 to TRBJ2-2, with unresolved D. The germline gives CDR1 SGHVS, CDR2 FNYEAQ. The ends were cut back, 5 bases at V and 6 bases at J, with 10 bases in the middle. The CDR3 covers 13 residues. The CDR3 here is CASSLSRAGELFF. CDR3 DNA sequence: TGTGCCAGCAGCCTAAGTCGGGCCGGGGAGCTGTTTTTT.

The chain carries TRBV20-1 and TRBJ2-7; perhaps TRBD1 as D (6 bases). Germline assignment: CDR1 DFQATT and CDR2 SNEGSKA (reference sequence). The V end was cut by 6 bases, the J end by 3 bases, with 18 bases between. The CDR3 is 14 amino acids. The CDR3 sequence is CSASLAFRGYEQYF. In nucleotides, the CDR3 is TGCAGTGCCAGTCTAGCCTTCAGGGGCTACGAGCAGTACTTC.

This chain links TRBV5-1 with TRBJ1-3; D is ambiguous. Germline V gives CDR1 SGHRS, CDR2 YFSETQ. Between the trimmed V and J ends, which lost 4 bases and 0 bases, there was a span of 8 bases. The CDR3 spans 14 residues. CDR3 nucleotides: TGCGCCAGCAGCCCTTTTAACTCTGGAAACACCATATATTTT. Its translation is CASSPFNSGNTIYF.

This chain joins TRBV9 and TRBJ2-3; D is ambiguous. The CDR3 is 16 amino acids. The germline gives CDR1 SGDLS, CDR2 YYNGEE. V lost 1 base, J lost 1 base, and 13 bases lay in between. The CDR3 spells CASSVKSDRRTDTQYF. CDR3 coding DNA: TGTGCCAGCAGCGTAAAGAGCGACCGACGCACAGATACGCAGTATTTT.

The table lists this clonotype with many counts. The V and J genes are TRBV6-6 and TRBJ1-1; the D is unclear. This CDR3 region has 11 residues. The V and J ends lost 11 bases and 1 base respectively, with 8 bases between them. Germline lookup yields CDR1 MNHNY and CDR2 SVGAGI (reference sequence). The CDR3 region has the DNA TGTGCCGCCGGGCCGAACACTGAAGCTTTCTTT. Its translation is CAAGPNTEAFF.

The chain links TRBV12-3 or TRBV12-4 to TRBJ2-3; 11 bases are a match to TRBD2. The CDR3 is 18 amino acids. V was clipped by 5 bases and J by 0 bases; unmatched bases: 10. In DNA form, the CDR3 reads TGTGCCAGCAGTCCCCGGGGTAGCGGGGGGGCTAGCACAGATACGCAGTATTTT. The encoded protein is CASSPRGSGGASTDTQYF.

This chain links TRBV12-3 or TRBV12-4 with TRBJ1-1; D call uncertain. V shed 1 base and J shed 10 bases, with 10 bases lying between them. This CDR3 region has 12 residues. The CDR3 sequence: CASSLGSGRAFF. The CDR3 DNA follows: TGTGCCAGCAGTTTAGGTTCGGGTCGAGCTTTCTTT.

This clonotype occurred many times. DNA of the CDR3: TGTGCCATCAGTGAGACGGGAGGCCAGGGCGATGGCTACACCTTC. Its translation is CAISETGGQGDGYTF. The chain employs TRBV10-3 and TRBJ1-2; tentative D call: TRBD1 (5 bases). Germline V gene sequence: CDR1 ENHRY, CDR2 SYGVKD. CDR3 size: 15 residues. V was shortened by 2 bases and J by 6 bases, with 16 bases between the two germline ends.

This chain connects TRBV12-3 or TRBV12-4 to TRBJ1-5; D unresolved. The CDR3 consists of 12 residues. The V gene lost 1 base and the J gene lost 11 bases, with 9 bases spanning the gap. CDR3 DNA sequence: TGTGCCAGCAGTTTAGTAGGGTACGCCCAGCATTTT. This gives the protein CASSLVGYAQHF.

This clonotype was seen many times. The V and J genes are TRBV5-1 and TRBJ2-7; D not resolved. V was trimmed by 0 bases and J by 3 bases, leaving 16 bases between them. Germline V CDR1 and CDR2: SGHRS, YFSETQ. The CDR3 runs 16 residues. The chain's CDR3 is CASSLGRYSDSYEQYF. The DNA of the CDR3 is TGCGCCAGCAGCTTGGGCCGATATTCAGATAGCTACGAGCAGTACTTC.

This clonotype came up a few times. This chain links TRBV5-5 with TRBJ1-4; D gene unclear. Trimming removed 3 bases from V and 7 bases from J, with 13 bases in between. Germline V gene data show CDR1 as SGHKS and CDR2 as YYEKEE (reference sequence). This CDR3 is built from 14 residues. The CDR3 region has the DNA TGTGCCAGCAGCTCGGACCTTAAGGGTGAAAAACTGTTTTTT. This encodes CASSSDLKGEKLFF.

The chain links TRBV3-1 to TRBJ2-3; 7 bases are a match to TRBD2. Per the germline V gene, CDR1 is LGHDT and CDR2 is YNNKEL (reference sequence). V shed 3 bases, J shed 2 bases, and the junction held 5 bases outside the gene matches. The CDR3 is made up of 15 amino acids. The DNA for the CDR3 is TGTGCCAGCAGCCAGGCAGCGGGGAACACAGATACGCAGTATTTT. Translated: CASSQAAGNTDTQYF.

This clonotype showed up just a few times. The chain employs TRBV4-2 and TRBJ2-2; 11 nucleotides line up with TRBD2. This CDR3 spans 18 amino acids. Trimming removed 4 bases from V and 5 bases from J; junction bases left unmatched: 12. The germline V gene encodes CDR1 LGHNA and CDR2 YNFKEQ. CDR3 amino acids: CASSPPRGGTSGTGELFF. The CDR3 bases are TGTGCCAGCAGCCCACCCCGCGGAGGGACTAGCGGTACCGGGGAGCTGTTTTTT.

This clonotype has more than one count but fewer than ten. The rearrangement joins TRBV12-3 or TRBV12-4 to TRBJ1-1; perhaps TRBD1 as D (5 bases). V shed 2 bases and J shed 0 bases, with 7 bases lying between them. This CDR3 is 14 amino acids long. CDR3 bases: TGTGCCAGCAGTTTATCCAGGGTGAACACTGAAGCTTTCTTT. It codes for CASSLSRVNTEAFF.

The chain employs TRBV5-1 and TRBJ1-6, with D possibly being TRBD1 (6 bases). This CDR3 has 18 residues. From germline, CDR1 is SGHRS and CDR2 YFSETQ. The V end was cut by 4 bases, the J end by 0 bases, with 17 bases between. The CDR3 protein is CASSRRDTSSSYNSPLHF. The CDR3 nucleotides read TGCGCCAGCAGCCGCCGGGACACCTCGAGCTCCTATAATTCACCCCTCCACTTT.

This clonotype has more than one count but fewer than ten. CDR3 region: CATSEGTGDNSYNEQFF. The CDR3 DNA sequence: TGTGCCACCAGTGAGGGGACCGGGGATAACTCCTACAATGAGCAGTTCTTC. The rearrangement links TRBV24-1 to TRBJ2-1, with D perhaps given as TRBD1 or TRBD2 (5 bases each). Germline assignment: CDR1 KGHDR and CDR2 SFDVKD. Trimming took 4 bases from V and 0 from J, leaving 15 bases between them. There are 17 residues in the CDR3.

V and J are TRBV18 and TRBJ2-5; the match to TRBD1 covers 7 bases. CDR1 KGHSH and CDR2 LQKENI come from the germline V gene. This CDR3 has 13 amino acids. J lost 5 bases, V lost 8 bases, and 8 bases had no gene match. The CDR3 sequence is CASTQQGFETQYF. The CDR3 bases are TGTGCCAGCACTCAACAGGGGTTCGAGACCCAGTACTTC.

The table lists this clonotype with a few counts. The J gene is TRBJ1-3, the V gene TRBV6-1, with TRBD1 as a possible D gene (6 bases). Germline assignment: CDR1 MNHNS and CDR2 SASEGT. Trimming removed 6 bases from V and 4 bases from J, with 13 bases in between. The length of the CDR3 is 14 residues. The CDR3 here is CASRFTGPGNTIYF. The DNA for the CDR3 is TGTGCCAGCAGATTTACAGGGCCAGGAAACACCATATATTTT.

At least ten counts were recorded for this clonotype. The V call is TRBV5-1, the J call TRBJ2-3; D is unclear. The CDR3 has 15 residues. Germline-derived CDR1 and CDR2 are SGHRS and YFSETQ. The V gene lost 0 bases and the J gene lost 0 bases, with 8 bases spanning the gap. CDR3 protein: CASSLDPSSTDTQYF. In DNA form, the CDR3 reads TGCGCCAGCAGCTTGGACCCCTCTAGCACAGATACGCAGTATTTT.

This clonotype was seen ten or more times. The rearrangement uses TRBV5-5 and TRBJ1-5, with 7 bases lining up with TRBD1. V was clipped by 3 bases and J by 0 bases; unmatched bases: 9. CDR1 and CDR2 from the germline V gene are SGHKS and YYEKEE (reference sequence). This CDR3 comprises 17 residues. The CDR3 nucleotides are TGTGCCAGCAGCTCTCATGCAGGGGGTAATAGCAATCAGCCCCAGCATTTT. Translated, it gives CASSSHAGGNSNQPQHF.

The V gene is TRBV3-1, the J gene TRBJ2-7; 7 nucleotides align to TRBD1. J was trimmed by 0 bases and V by 3 bases; bases with no gene match: 2. The CDR3 has 14 residues. Germline CDR1 and CDR2: LGHDT and YNNKEL (reference sequence). This chain's CDR3 is CASSQRDSSYEQYF. The CDR3 bases are TGTGCCAGCAGCCAGAGGGACAGCTCCTACGAGCAGTACTTC.